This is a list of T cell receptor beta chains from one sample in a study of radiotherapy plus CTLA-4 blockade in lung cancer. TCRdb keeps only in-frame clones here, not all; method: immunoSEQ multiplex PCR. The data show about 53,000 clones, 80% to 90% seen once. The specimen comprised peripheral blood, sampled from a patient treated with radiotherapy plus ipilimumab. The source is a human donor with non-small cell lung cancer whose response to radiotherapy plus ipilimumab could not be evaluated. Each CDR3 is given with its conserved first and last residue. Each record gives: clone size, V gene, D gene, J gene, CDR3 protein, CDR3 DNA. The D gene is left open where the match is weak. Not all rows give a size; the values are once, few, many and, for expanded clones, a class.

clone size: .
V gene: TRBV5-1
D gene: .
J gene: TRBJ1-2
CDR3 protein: CASSSYLQGNYGYTF
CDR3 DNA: TGCGCCAGCAGCTCTTATCTTCAGGGGAACTATGGCTACACCTTC

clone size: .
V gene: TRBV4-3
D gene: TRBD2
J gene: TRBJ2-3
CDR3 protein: CASSQAAKGLAGVPDTQYF
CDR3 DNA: TGCGCCAGCAGCCAAGCCGCTAAAGGACTAGCGGGAGTTCCAGATACGCAGTATTTT

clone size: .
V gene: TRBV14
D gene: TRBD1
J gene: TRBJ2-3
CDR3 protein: CASSQEVEGGQGTDTQYF
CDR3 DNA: TGTGCCAGCAGCCAAGAGGTGGAGGGGGGACAGGGAACAGATACGCAGTATTTT

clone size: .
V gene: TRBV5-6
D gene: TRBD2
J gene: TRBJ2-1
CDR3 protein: CASSRTGTSGTDYNEQFF
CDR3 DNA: TGTGCCAGCAGCAGAACCGGGACTAGCGGGACCGACTACAATGAGCAGTTCTTC

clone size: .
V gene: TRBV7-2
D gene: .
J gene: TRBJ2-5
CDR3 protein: CASCFGQIETQYF
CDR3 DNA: TGTGCCAGTTGTTTTGGGCAGATTGAGACCCAGTACTTC

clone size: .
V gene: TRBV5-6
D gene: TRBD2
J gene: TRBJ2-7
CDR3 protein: CASSLTKRGLSYEQYF
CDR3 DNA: TGTGCCAGCAGCCTTACCAAGCGGGGACTCTCCTACGAGCAGTACTTC

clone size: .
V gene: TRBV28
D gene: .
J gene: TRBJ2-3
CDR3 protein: CASSPRWVGAASTDTQYF
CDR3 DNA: TGTGCCAGCAGCCCCAGGTGGGTGGGAGCGGCTAGCACAGATACGCAGTATTTT

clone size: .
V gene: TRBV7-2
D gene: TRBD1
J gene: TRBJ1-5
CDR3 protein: CASSVRQGGEWPQHF
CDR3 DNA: TGTGCCAGCAGCGTCAGACAGGGTGGTGAGTGGCCCCAGCATTTT

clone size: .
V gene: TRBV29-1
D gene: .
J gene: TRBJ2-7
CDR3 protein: CSVAVTGYEQYF
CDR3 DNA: TGCAGCGTTGCGGTCACCGGGTACGAGCAGTACTTC

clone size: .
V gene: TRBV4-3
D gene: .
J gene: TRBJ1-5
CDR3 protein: CASSPEAGVGQPQHF
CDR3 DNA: TGCGCCAGCAGCCCTGAGGCGGGGGTCGGTCAGCCCCAGCATTTT

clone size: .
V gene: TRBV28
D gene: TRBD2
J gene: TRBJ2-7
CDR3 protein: CASRSGTTIYEQYF
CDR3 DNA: TGTGCCAGCAGGTCCGGGACTACGATCTACGAGCAGTACTTC

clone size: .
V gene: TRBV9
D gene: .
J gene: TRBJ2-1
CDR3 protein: CASSVGDTVDNEQFF
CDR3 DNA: TGTGCCAGCAGCGTAGGCGACACGGTAGACAATGAGCAGTTCTTC

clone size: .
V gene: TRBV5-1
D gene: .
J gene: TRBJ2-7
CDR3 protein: CASSSPRGGGYEQYF
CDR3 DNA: TGCGCCAGCAGCTCCCCGCGGGGTGGAGGCTACGAGCAGTACTTC

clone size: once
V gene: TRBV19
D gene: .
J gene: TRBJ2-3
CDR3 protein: CASSELGTPSTDTQYF
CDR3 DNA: TGTGCCAGTAGCGAACTGGGGACACCCAGCACAGATACGCAGTATTTT

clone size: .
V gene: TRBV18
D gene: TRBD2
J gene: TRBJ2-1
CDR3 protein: CASSVLAGSYNERFF
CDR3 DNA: TGTGCCAGCTCTGTACTAGCGGGCTCCTACAATGAGCGGTTCTTC

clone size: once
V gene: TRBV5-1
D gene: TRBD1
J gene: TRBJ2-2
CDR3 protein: CASSQGQGATGELFF
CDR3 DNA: TGCGCCAGCAGCCAGGGACAGGGGGCGACCGGGGAGCTGTTTTTT

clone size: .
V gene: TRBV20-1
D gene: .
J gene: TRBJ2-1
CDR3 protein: CSASRVDEQFF
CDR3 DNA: TGCAGTGCTAGTCGGGTCGATGAGCAGTTCTTC

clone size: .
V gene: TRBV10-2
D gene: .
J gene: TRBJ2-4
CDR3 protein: CASSPGLPKNIQYF
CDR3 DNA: TGCGCCAGCAGCCCGGGTTTGCCCAAAAACATTCAGTACTTC

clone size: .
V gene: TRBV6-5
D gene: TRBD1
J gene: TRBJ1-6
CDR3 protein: CASRQGGGSPLHF
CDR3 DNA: TGTGCCAGCAGACAGGGGGGAGGTTCACCCCTCCACTTT

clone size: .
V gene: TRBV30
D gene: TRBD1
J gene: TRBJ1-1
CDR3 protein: CAWSVGQGNTEAFF
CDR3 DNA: TGTGCCTGGAGTGTGGGACAGGGGAACACTGAAGCTTTCTTT

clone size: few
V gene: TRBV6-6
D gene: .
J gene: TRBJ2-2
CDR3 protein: CASTGQITGELFF
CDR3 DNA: TGTGCCAGCACCGGACAGATTACCGGGGAGCTGTTTTTT

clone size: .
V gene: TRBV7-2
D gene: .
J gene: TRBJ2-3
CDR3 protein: CASSLFPGTDTQYF
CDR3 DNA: TGTGCCAGCAGCTTATTCCCCGGCACAGATACGCAGTATTTT

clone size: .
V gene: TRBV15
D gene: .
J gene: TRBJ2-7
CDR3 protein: CATSSHRGVSALAYEQYF
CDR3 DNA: TGTGCCACCAGCAGCCACCGCGGGGTGTCAGCGCTGGCCTACGAGCAGTACTTC

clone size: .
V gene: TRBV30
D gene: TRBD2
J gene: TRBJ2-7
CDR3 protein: CAWSVRGLPTYEQYF
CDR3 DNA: TGTGCCTGGAGTGTACGGGGACTACCTACCTACGAGCAGTACTTC

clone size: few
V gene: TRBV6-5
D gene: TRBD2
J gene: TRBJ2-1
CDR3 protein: CASRYLAGPYNEQFF
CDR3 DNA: TGTGCCAGCAGATATCTAGCGGGCCCTTACAATGAGCAGTTCTTC

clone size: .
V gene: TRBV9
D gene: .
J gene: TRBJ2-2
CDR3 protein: CASSVELRVWDTGELFF
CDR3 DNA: TGTGCCAGCAGCGTAGAATTGAGGGTATGGGACACCGGGGAGCTGTTTTTT

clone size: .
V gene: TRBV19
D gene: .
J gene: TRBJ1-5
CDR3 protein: CASSRITSNNQPQHF
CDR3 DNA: TGTGCCAGTAGTCGTATCACATCAAACAATCAGCCCCAGCATTTT

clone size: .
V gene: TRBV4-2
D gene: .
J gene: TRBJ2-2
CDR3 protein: CASSGAGGELFF
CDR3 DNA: TGTGCCAGCAGTGGGGCTGGGGGGGAGCTGTTTTTT

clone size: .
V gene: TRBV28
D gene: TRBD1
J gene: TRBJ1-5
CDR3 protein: CASSQGGNQPQHF
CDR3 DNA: TGTGCCAGCAGTCAGGGGGGCAATCAGCCCCAGCATTTT

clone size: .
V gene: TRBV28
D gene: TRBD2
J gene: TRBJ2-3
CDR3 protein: CASSTSGRGLDTQYF
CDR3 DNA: TGTGCCAGCAGTACTAGCGGGAGAGGATTAGATACGCAGTATTTT

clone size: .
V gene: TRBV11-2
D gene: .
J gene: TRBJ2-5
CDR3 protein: CASSSRQVGGETQYF
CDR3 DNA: TGTGCCAGCAGCTCCCGACAGGTTGGGGGAGAGACCCAGTACTTC

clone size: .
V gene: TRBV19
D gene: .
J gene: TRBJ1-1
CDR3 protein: CASSIGGWRFSSLKTEAFF
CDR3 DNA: TGTGCCAGTAGTATCGGAGGTTGGAGGTTTTCTTCCTTGAAGACTGAAGCTTTCTTT

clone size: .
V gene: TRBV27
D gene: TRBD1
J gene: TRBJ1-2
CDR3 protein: CASSSTRTGLAGYTF
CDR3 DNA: TGTGCCAGCAGTTCGACAAGGACAGGGTTGGCTGGCTACACCTTC

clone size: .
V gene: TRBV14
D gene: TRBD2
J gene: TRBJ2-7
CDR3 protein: CASSPGLALHEQYF
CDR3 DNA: TGTGCCAGCAGTCCGGGACTAGCGCTCCACGAGCAGTACTTC

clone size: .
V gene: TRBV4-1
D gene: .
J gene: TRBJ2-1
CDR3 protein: CASSQVRSEQFF
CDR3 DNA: TGCGCCAGCAGCCAGGTGAGGAGTGAGCAGTTCTTC

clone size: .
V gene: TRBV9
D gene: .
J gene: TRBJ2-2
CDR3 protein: CASSQNTGELFF
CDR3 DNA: TGTGCCAGCAGCCAGAACACCGGGGAGCTGTTTTTT

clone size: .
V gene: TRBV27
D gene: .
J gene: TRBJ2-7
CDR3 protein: CASRTGVSSYEQYF
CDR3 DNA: TGTGCCAGCAGGACCGGGGTGAGCTCCTACGAGCAGTACTTC

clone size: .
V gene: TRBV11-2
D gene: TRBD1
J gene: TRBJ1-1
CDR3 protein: CASSFLGYRDRGTLGEAFF
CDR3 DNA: TGTGCCAGCAGCTTCCTAGGATACCGGGACAGGGGGACCCTCGGTGAAGCTTTCTTT

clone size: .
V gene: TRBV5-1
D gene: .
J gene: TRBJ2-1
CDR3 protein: CASSLSHEQFF
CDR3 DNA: TGCGCCAGCAGCTTGAGCCATGAGCAGTTCTTC

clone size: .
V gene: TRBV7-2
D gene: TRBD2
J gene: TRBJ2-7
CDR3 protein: CASSLVASGLYEQYF
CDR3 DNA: TGTGCCAGCAGCTTAGTGGCTAGCGGGCTATACGAGCAGTACTTC

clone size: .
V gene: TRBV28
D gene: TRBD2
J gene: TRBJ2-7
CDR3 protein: CASSRYSGGTYEQYF
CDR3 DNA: TGTGCCAGCAGTCGATATAGCGGGGGGACCTACGAGCAGTACTTC

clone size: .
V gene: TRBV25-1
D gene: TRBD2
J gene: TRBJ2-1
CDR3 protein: CASSELAGGLINEQFF
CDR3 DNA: TGTGCCAGCAGTGAATTAGCGGGAGGTCTTATCAATGAGCAGTTCTTC